These 7 T cell receptor beta chains originate from one sample sequenced in a study of graft-versus-host responses after intestinal transplantation. No cognate antigen is known for these TCRs. Repertoires were generated with immunoSEQ multiplex PCR, while TCRdb's copy carries only in-frame clones and drops some. Among 90,000 to 100,000 clones, more than 85% were seen once, and the ten largest hold 0.5%. Sequencing used unstimulated CD8+ T cells sorted from spleen or lymph node cells, obtained before intestinal transplant. The receptors shown here come from a human donor who received an intestinal transplant.

DNA of the CDR3: TGTGCCAGCAGTTTACCGGGGGTAGCACCGAACACAGATACGCAGTATTTT. It specifies CASSLPGVAPNTDTQYF. This chain connects TRBV11-2 to TRBJ2-3; weak D call: TRBD2 (6 bases). Germline V gene data show CDR1 as SGHAT and CDR2 as FQNNGV. This CDR3 has 17 amino acids. V lost 6 bases and J lost 2, with 21 bases in between.

This chain uses TRBV30 with TRBJ2-2, with 8 positions matching TRBD1. Germline trimming cut 0 bases from V and 4 bases from J; bases unmatched to any gene: 10. The CDR3 runs to 17 residues. The germline CDR1 and CDR2 sequences are GTSNPN and SVGIG (reference sequence). The DNA of the CDR3 is TGTGCCTGGAGTGTCACCCAGGGGGCGCGGGGCACCGGGGAGCTGTTTTTT. Translation: CAWSVTQGARGTGELFF.

The J gene is TRBJ2-1, the V gene TRBV29-1; D is unclear. The CDR3 length is 13 residues. Trimming left V 6 bases short and J 3 bases short, with 12 bases between. CDR1 and CDR2 (germline): SQVTM, ANQGSEA. The CDR3 region is CSVVLVLYNEQFF. DNA for the CDR3: TGCAGCGTGGTACTTGTACTCTACAATGAGCAGTTCTTC.

J is TRBJ2-3 and V is TRBV2, with 8 bases that match TRBD2. Germline V gives CDR1 SNHLY, CDR2 FYNNEI. The CDR3 covers 17 residues. J gave up 0 bases and V 3 bases, and 8 bases lay outside the gene matches. This chain's CDR3 is CASSDRSSGQSTDTQYF. The CDR3 DNA follows: TGTGCCAGCAGTGATCGCTCTAGCGGGCAGAGCACAGATACGCAGTATTTT. Based on the CDR3 plus reference TRBV2 and TRBJ2-3, the full variable domain is EPEVTQTPSHQVTQMGQEVILRCVPISNHLYFYWYRQILGQKVEFLVSFYNNEISEKSEIFDDQFSVERPDGSNFTLKIRSTKLEDSAMYFCASSDRSSGQSTDTQYFGPGTRLTVL.

This clone was observed a handful of times. Other DNA sequences in the same sample also yield this CDR3. The rearrangement joins TRBV19 to TRBJ1-1, with no clear D. The CDR3 length is 13 residues. Per the germline V gene, CDR1 is LNHDA and CDR2 is SQIVND (reference sequence). Trimming removed 1 base at V and 1 base at J, with 4 bases between. In DNA form, the CDR3 reads TGTGCCAGTAGTATAGGAGGGAACACTGAAGCTTTCTTT. Translating it yields CASSIGGNTEAFF.

V and J are TRBV4-2 and TRBJ1-2; 7 bases are a match to TRBD1. V shed 3 bases and J 4 bases; nucleotides not matched to a gene: 2. Per germline, CDR1 LGHNA and CDR2 YNFKEQ. CDR3 size: 13 residues. The CDR3 region is CASSQAGGYGYTF. DNA for the CDR3: TGTGCCAGCAGCCAGGCAGGGGGCTATGGCTACACCTTC.

The rearrangement joins TRBV9 to TRBJ2-5; 11 nucleotides agree with TRBD2. Per the germline V gene, CDR1 is SGDLS and CDR2 is YYNGEE. The trim removed 1 base at V and 4 bases at J, leaving 3 bases unmatched. The CDR3 runs 15 residues. The CDR3 region has the DNA TGTGCCAGCAGCGTAACTAGCGGGAGCGGAGAGACCCAGTACTTC. Amino acids: CASSVTSGSGETQYF.